The 28 T cell receptor beta chains below come from one sample, sequenced in a study of blood T cell repertoires in COVID-19. Here immunoSEQ multiplex PCR was the method, and the copy in TCRdb shows in-frame clones only, minus some. The table includes a few hundred thousand clones, about 91% detected once. The sequenced sample was peripheral blood. Source of these receptors: a woman aged 25 to 39 with COVID-19, enrolled during active disease.

The chain combines TRBV28 with TRBJ2-1, with D perhaps matching TRBD2 (5 bases). V was trimmed by 4 bases and J by 16 bases, leaving 17 bases between them. Looked up from germline, CDR1 is MDHEN and CDR2 is SYDVKM. The CDR3 runs 12 residues. CDR3 region: CASSSREKAGFF. CDR3 nucleotides: TGTGCCAGCAGTTCTAGGGAGAAGGCGGGCTTCTTC. Full variable domain (missing parts from reference TRBV28 and TRBJ2-1): DVKVTQSSRYLVKRTGEKVFLECVQDMDHENMFWYRQDPGLGLRLIYFSYDVKMKEKGDIPEGYSVSREKKERFSLILESASTNQTSMYLCASSSREKAGFFGPGTRLTVL.

This chain links TRBV7-9 with TRBJ1-5; 7 bases are shared with TRBD1. CDR1 and CDR2 from the germline V gene are SEHNR and FQNEAQ (reference sequence). CDR3 length: 13 amino acids. Trimming cost V 1 base and J 11 bases; bases outside gene matches: 5. Here the CDR3 reads CASSLERQGAQHF. CDR3 in DNA: TGTGCCAGCAGCTTAGAGCGTCAGGGGGCCCAGCATTTT.

Comments on this clone: Within the sample, other DNA sequences also encode this same CDR3. This chain links TRBV6-5 with TRBJ1-3; no clear D. Trimming left V 3 bases short and J 0 bases short, with 9 bases between. CDR3 length: 15 amino acids. The germline gives CDR1 MNHEY, CDR2 SVGAGI. The CDR3 region has the DNA TGTGCCAGCAGTTATGACACCTCCTCTGGAAACACCATATATTTT. Translating it yields CASSYDTSSGNTIYF.

The table lists this clone with a count of one. The J gene is TRBJ2-7, the V gene TRBV28; possible D gene TRBD2, 5 bases. This CDR3 comprises 14 residues. V was shortened by 5 bases and J by 3 bases, with 14 bases between the two germline ends. The germline CDR1 and CDR2 sequences are MDHEN and SYDVKM. The CDR3 spells CASSQREGSYEQYF. The CDR3 coding sequence is TGTGCCAGCAGTCAACGAGAGGGAAGCTACGAGCAGTACTTC.

The chain combines TRBV12-5 with TRBJ1-5; D is uncertain. V lost 7 bases and J lost 0, with 13 bases in between. Germline V gene lookup returns CDR1 LGHNT and CDR2 FRNRAP. The CDR3 is 15 residues long. CDR3 region: CASAAEPYSNQPQHF. The CDR3, as DNA: TGTGCTAGTGCCGCGGAGCCGTATAGCAATCAGCCCCAGCATTTT.

The CDR3 DNA follows: TGTGCCAGCAGCCCCCGGGACAGGGGAAGCTCCTATAATTCACCCCTCCACTTT. Protein sequence: CASSPRDRGSSYNSPLHF. The V call is TRBV7-2, the J call TRBJ1-6, with 10 bases aligning to TRBD1. The germline gives CDR1 SGHTA, CDR2 FQGNSA. The CDR3 runs to 18 residues. With V trimmed by 5 bases and J by 0 bases, 7 bases remained unmatched.

The chain recombines TRBV30 with TRBJ1-5; D is unresolved. Germline assignment: CDR1 GTSNPN and CDR2 SVGIG (reference sequence). V lost 1 base and J 0 bases, leaving 19 bases between the germline ends. The CDR3 totals 18 residues. This chain's CDR3 is CAWSAGKFSSGSNQPQHF. The CDR3 DNA reads as TGTGCCTGGAGTGCCGGGAAATTTAGTTCTGGTAGCAATCAGCCCCAGCATTTT.

The chain combines TRBV5-8 with TRBJ1-2; TRBD1 is a possible D gene (6 bases). There are 15 residues in the CDR3. Germline V gives CDR1 SGHTS, CDR2 YDEGEE. V shed 6 bases and J shed 2 bases, with 17 bases lying between them. CDR3 DNA sequence: TGTGCCAGCACCCCCGGAGGGGGGGCCAACTATGGCTACACCTTC. It yields the protein CASTPGGGANYGYTF.

V is TRBV21-1 and J is TRBJ2-7; TRBD2 is taken as the D call from the table, unchecked against the DNA. TRBV21-1 is annotated as a pseudogene. The CDR3 is made up of 13 amino acids. The CDR3 DNA is TGTGCCAGCAGCCGTATGTGTCTCTACGAGCAGTACGTC. This codes for CASSRMCLYEQYV.

The chain has TRBV7-9 and TRBJ1-1; no definite D call. CDR1 is SEHNR and CDR2 is FQNEAQ in the germline V gene (reference sequence). The CDR3 loop spans 13 amino acids. Trimming removed 5 bases at V and 1 base at J, with 8 bases between. The chain's CDR3 is CASSRSGNTEAFF. CDR3 bases: TGTGCCAGCAGCCGAAGCGGGAACACTGAAGCTTTCTTT.

The CDR3 here is CASSFPNTEAFF. The CDR3 nucleotides are TGTGCCAGCAGCTTCCCAAACACTGAAGCTTTCTTT. The J gene is TRBJ1-1, the V gene TRBV7-8; D remains ambiguous. CDR3 length: 12 amino acids. The ends were cut back, 3 bases at V and 2 bases at J, with 4 bases in the middle. Germline V gene data show CDR1 as SGHVS and CDR2 as FQNEAQ.

This sequence joins TRBV7-2 and TRBJ2-4; 8 nucleotides agree with TRBD2. Germline V gene data show CDR1 as SGHTA and CDR2 as FQGNSA. The V gene end was trimmed by 1 base and the J gene end by 0 bases; junction bases not matched to a gene: 8. This CDR3 region has 18 residues. The CDR3 region has the DNA TGTGCCAGCAGCTTAGGGGCGGGGGGTGTAATAGCCAAAAACATTCAGTACTTC. Its protein is CASSLGAGGVIAKNIQYF.

The V gene is TRBV10-3, the J gene TRBJ2-7, with D tentatively TRBD1 (6 bases). V dropped 4 bases and J dropped 3 bases, with 10 bases sitting between them. CDR1 is ENHRY and CDR2 is SYGVKD in the germline V gene. The CDR3 is made up of 13 amino acids. CDR3 nucleotide sequence: TGTGCCATCAGTGCATCGGACAGCTACGAGCAGTACGTC. Translated: CAISASDSYEQYV.

DNA of the CDR3: TGTGCCACCAGTGACCCTACCCTAGGGAGGGTTAGTGAGCAGTTCTTC. Translated: CATSDPTLGRVSEQFF. The gene calls are TRBV24-1 and TRBJ2-1, with 7 nucleotides matching TRBD2. Trimming took 4 bases from V and 9 from J; bases not matched to a gene: 14. From germline, CDR1 is KGHDR and CDR2 SFDVKD. There are 16 residues in the CDR3.

The V and J genes are TRBV2 and TRBJ2-1, with TRBD2 identical over 8 bases. J lost 3 bases, V lost 7 bases, and 11 bases had no gene match. The V gene's germline CDR1 is SNHLY and CDR2 FYNNEI. The CDR3 runs 16 residues. CDR3 DNA sequence: TGTGCCAGCACCCTACCTATCGGGACTAGCTACAATGAGCAGTTCTTC. This codes for CASTLPIGTSYNEQFF.

The CDR3 nucleotides are TGCAGCGTTGGAACAGGGGGCAATGAGCAGTTCTTC. It yields the protein CSVGTGGNEQFF. The V gene is TRBV29-1, the J gene TRBJ2-1; 8 bases line up with TRBD1. The CDR3 covers 12 residues. The germline V gene has CDR1 SQVTM and CDR2 ANQGSEA. Trimming removed 4 bases from V and 6 bases from J; junction bases left unmatched: 2.

This clone was counted a few times. The rearrangement links TRBV5-1 to TRBJ1-2; a possible D gene is TRBD1 (5 bases). The V gene lost 4 bases and the J gene lost 7 bases, with 17 bases spanning the gap. Germline V gives CDR1 SGHRS, CDR2 YFSETQ. The CDR3 sequence is 14 residues long. CDR3 sequence reads: CASSPGHETAGYTF. CDR3 DNA: TGCGCCAGCAGCCCTGGACACGAGACGGCTGGCTACACCTTC.

The chain is built from TRBV3-1 (or the pseudogene TRBV3-2) and TRBJ1-2, with D hard to call. V lost 0 bases and J lost 8, with 10 bases in between. The CDR3 has 13 residues. Germline CDR1 and CDR2: LGHDT and YNNKEL (reference sequence). The chain's CDR3 is CASSQDSRHGYTF. Here the CDR3 DNA reads TGTGCCAGCAGCCAAGACTCGCGGCACGGCTACACCTTC.

The rearrangement joins TRBV24-1 to TRBJ2-1; 11 bases line up with TRBD1. The germline gives CDR1 KGHDR, CDR2 SFDVKD. CDR3 length: 17 residues. Losses at the gene ends were 4 bases for V and 2 bases for J; bases not matched to a gene: 6. In nucleotides, the CDR3 is TGTGCCACCAGTGAACCAGGACAGGGGGCCACCTACAATGAGCAGTTCTTC. It translates to CATSEPGQGATYNEQFF.

This rearrangement joins TRBV19 to TRBJ1-1, with TRBD1 identical over 9 bases. The CDR3 is 12 amino acids. Germline assignment: CDR1 LNHDA and CDR2 SQIVND (reference sequence). The junction had 3 bases not matched to a gene; V was cut back by 6 bases and J by 7 bases. For the CDR3, the DNA is TGTGCCAGTAGCTGGACAGGGGTTGAAGCTTTCTTT. It is translated as CASSWTGVEAFF.

V and J are TRBV23-1 and TRBJ1-2; D gene uncertain. TRBV23-1 is given ORF status, its function remaining uncertain. V lost 8 bases and J 5 bases, leaving 12 bases between the germline ends. The length of the CDR3 is 12 residues. The CDR3 is CASFTDCYGYTF. DNA for the CDR3: TGCGCCAGCTTCACAGATTGTTATGGCTACACCTTC.

The V and J genes are TRBV11-2 and TRBJ1-5, with D tentatively TRBD1 (5 bases). V lost 1 base to trimming and J lost 2 bases, with 9 bases between them. CDR3 size: 15 residues. Germline CDR1 SGHAT, CDR2 FQNNGV. As DNA, the CDR3 is TGTGCCAGCAGCTTAGGGGGCAGTGGCAATCAGCCCCAGCATTTT. The encoded protein is CASSLGGSGNQPQHF.

The rearrangement links TRBV2 to TRBJ1-1; D not certain. The CDR3 is 13 amino acids. V shed 8 bases and J shed 1 base, with 11 bases lying between them. Germline V CDR1 and CDR2: SNHLY, FYNNEI. The CDR3 is CASVVEENTEAFF. The CDR3 DNA is TGTGCCAGCGTGGTGGAGGAGAACACTGAAGCTTTCTTT.

This rearrangement joins TRBV6-6 to TRBJ2-1; the D is unclear. The V end was cut by 2 bases, the J end by 5 bases, with 10 bases between. This CDR3 is 14 amino acids long. Germline V gives CDR1 MNHNY, CDR2 SVGAGI (reference sequence). The CDR3 protein is CASSYRSGDNEQFF. The CDR3 coding sequence is TGTGCCAGCAGTTACAGGTCGGGTGACAATGAGCAGTTCTTC.

The chain carries TRBV11-1 and TRBJ1-5; no reliable D call. Per the germline V gene, CDR1 is SGHAT and CDR2 is FQDESV (reference sequence). The CDR3 sequence is 12 residues long. Between the trimmed V and J ends, which lost 0 bases and 11 bases, there was a span of 8 bases. Written as DNA, the CDR3 is TGTGCCAGCAGCTTAGCGGGCGGGGCCCAGCATTTT. Amino acid sequence: CASSLAGGAQHF.

The gene calls are TRBV10-3 and TRBJ1-1, with a possible D match to TRBD1 (6 bases). This CDR3 has 14 residues. The germline CDR1 and CDR2 sequences are ENHRY and SYGVKD. Deletions cut 7 bases from V and 1 base from J, with 13 bases between. CDR3 amino acids: CAINTDRKNTEAFF. In nucleotides, the CDR3 is TGTGCCATCAACACGGACAGAAAGAACACTGAAGCTTTCTTT.

The CDR3 DNA sequence: TGTGCCAGTAGCCACCGGGACAGGGATTCACCCCTCCACTTT. This gives the protein CASSHRDRDSPLHF. The chain joins TRBV19 to TRBJ1-6, with TRBD1 matching 9 bases. The CDR3 runs to 14 residues. V was pared by 6 bases and J by 8 bases, with 5 bases of the junction left unmatched. Germline CDR1 LNHDA, CDR2 SQIVND (reference sequence).

This rearrangement joins TRBV15 to TRBJ1-2; perhaps TRBD1 as D (5 bases). The V end lost 3 bases, the J end lost 3 bases, and 17 bases lay between the germline ends. From germline, CDR1 is LNHNV and CDR2 YYDKDF (reference sequence). The CDR3 has 16 amino acids. This CDR3 reads CATSSLIPGLHYGYTF. The CDR3 DNA follows: TGTGCCACCAGCAGTCTAATCCCGGGACTTCACTATGGCTACACCTTC. Looking up the rest from reference TRBV15 and TRBJ1-2 gives the full variable domain: DAMVIQNPRYQVTQFGKPVTLSCSQTLNHNVMYWYQQKSSQAPKLLFHYYDKDFNNEADTPDNFQSRRPNTSFCFLDIRSPGLGDTAMYLCATSSLIPGLHYGYTFGSGTRLTVV.